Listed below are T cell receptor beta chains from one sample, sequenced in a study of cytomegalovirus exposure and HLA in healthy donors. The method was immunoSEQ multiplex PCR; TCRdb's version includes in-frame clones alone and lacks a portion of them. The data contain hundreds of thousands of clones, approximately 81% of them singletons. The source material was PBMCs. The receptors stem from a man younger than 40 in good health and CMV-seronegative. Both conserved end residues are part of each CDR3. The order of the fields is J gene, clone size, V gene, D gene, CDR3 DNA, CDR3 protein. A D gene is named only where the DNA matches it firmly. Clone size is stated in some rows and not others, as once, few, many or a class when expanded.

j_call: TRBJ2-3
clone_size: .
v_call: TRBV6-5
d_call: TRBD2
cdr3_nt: TGTGCCAGCAGTTCCGGGACTACCACAGATACGCAGTATTTT
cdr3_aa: CASSSGTTTDTQYF

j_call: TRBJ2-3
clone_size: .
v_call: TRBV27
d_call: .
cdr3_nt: TGTGCCAGCAGTTTAGGGGGCGGGGGCGCCGTCTGGACAGATACGCAGTATTTT
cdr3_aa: CASSLGGGGAVWTDTQYF

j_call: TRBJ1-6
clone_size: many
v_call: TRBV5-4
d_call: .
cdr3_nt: TGTGCCAGCAGCTTGGTCGAGTCGAATTCACCCCTCCACTTT
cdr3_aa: CASSLVESNSPLHF

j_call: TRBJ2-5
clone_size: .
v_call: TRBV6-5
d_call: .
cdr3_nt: TGTGCCAGCAACCCGGGGCAGGGGGGTGCAGAGACCCAGTACTTC
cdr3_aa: CASNPGQGGAETQYF

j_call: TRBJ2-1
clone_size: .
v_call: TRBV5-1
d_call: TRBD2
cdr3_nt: TGCGCCAGCAGCTTGCTATCCGGGGGGGCGTACAATGAGCAGTTCTTC
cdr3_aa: CASSLLSGGAYNEQFF

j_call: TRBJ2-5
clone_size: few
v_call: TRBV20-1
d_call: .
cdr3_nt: TGCAGTGCTACCAGCCAAGAGACCCAGTACTTC
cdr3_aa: CSATSQETQYF

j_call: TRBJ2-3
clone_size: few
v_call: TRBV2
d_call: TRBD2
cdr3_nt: TGTGCCAGCAACCGGGACTACAGCACAGATACGCAGTATTTT
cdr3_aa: CASNRDYSTDTQYF

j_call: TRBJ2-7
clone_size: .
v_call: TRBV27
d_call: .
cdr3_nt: TGTGCCAGCAGTTTATCGGAGTCCTACGAGCAGTACTTC
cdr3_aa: CASSLSESYEQYF

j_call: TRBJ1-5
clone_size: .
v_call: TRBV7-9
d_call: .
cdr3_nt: TGTGCCAGCAGCTTAGGGGGAGGCAAGATGAACAGATCCCAGCCCCAGCATTTT
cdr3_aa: CASSLGGGKMNRSQPQHF

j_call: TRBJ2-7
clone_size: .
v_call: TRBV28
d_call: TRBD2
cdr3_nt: TGTGCCAGTAAACTAGCGGGGGTCTCCTACGAGCAGTACTTC
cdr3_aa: CASKLAGVSYEQYF

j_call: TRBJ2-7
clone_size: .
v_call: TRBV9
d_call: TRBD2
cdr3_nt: TGTGCCAGCAGCGTAGGTGGCGGGGGGCCCTACGAGCAGTACTTC
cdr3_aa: CASSVGGGGPYEQYF

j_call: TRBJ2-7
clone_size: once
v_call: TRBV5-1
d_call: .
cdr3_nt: TGCGCCAGCAGCTTCCGGGACAACTCCTACGAGCAGTACTTC
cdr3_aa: CASSFRDNSYEQYF

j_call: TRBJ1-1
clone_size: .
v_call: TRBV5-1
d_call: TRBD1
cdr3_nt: TGCGCCAGCAGCTTAAAACAGGGGAGCTTCTCTGAAGCTTTCTTT
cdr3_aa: CASSLKQGSFSEAFF

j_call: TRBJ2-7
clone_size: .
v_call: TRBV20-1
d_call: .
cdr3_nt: TGCAGTGCCAGTAGGGGTTGGGAGCAGTACTTC
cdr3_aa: CSASRGWEQYF

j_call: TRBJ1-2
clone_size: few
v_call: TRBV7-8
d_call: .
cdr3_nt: TGTGCCAGCAGCGCCCGGACAGACTATGGCTACACCTTC
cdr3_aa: CASSARTDYGYTF

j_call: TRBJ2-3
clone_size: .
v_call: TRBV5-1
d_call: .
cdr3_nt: TGCGCCAGCAGCTTGGACAGCCTCCGCACAGATACGCAGTATTTT
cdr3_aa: CASSLDSLRTDTQYF

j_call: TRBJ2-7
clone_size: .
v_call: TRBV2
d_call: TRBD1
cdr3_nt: TGTGCCAGTAAGTTCACAGGGGCAGGCGAGCAGTACTTC
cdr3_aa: CASKFTGAGEQYF

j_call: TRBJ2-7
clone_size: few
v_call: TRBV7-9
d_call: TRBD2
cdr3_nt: TGTGCCAGCAGCCTCGCTAGCGGGGGGCCCTACTTC
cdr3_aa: CASSLASGGPYF

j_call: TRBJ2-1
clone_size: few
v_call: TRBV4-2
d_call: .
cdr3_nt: TGTGCCAGCAGCCAAGCGGGGGGCACGAATGAGCAGTTCTTC
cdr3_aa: CASSQAGGTNEQFF

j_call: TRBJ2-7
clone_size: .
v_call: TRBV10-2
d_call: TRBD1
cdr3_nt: TGCGCCAGCCGGGACAGCATTTTCTCCTACGAGCAGTACTTC
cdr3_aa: CASRDSIFSYEQYF

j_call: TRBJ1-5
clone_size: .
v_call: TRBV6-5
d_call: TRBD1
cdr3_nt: TGTGCCAGCAAATTTCGGACAGGGGGCAATCAGCCCCAGCATTTT
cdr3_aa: CASKFRTGGNQPQHF

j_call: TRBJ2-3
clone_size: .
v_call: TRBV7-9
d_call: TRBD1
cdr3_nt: TGTGCCAGCAGCCTACAGGGGAGCACAGATACGCAGTATTTT
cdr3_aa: CASSLQGSTDTQYF

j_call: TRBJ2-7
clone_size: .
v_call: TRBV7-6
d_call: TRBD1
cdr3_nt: TGTGCCAGCAGCTTAGACAGGGGGCTCTACGAGCAGTACTTC
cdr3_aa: CASSLDRGLYEQYF

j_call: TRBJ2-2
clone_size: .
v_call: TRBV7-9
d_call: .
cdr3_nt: TGTGCCAGCAGCTTACGGACCGGGGAGCTGTTTTTT
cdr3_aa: CASSLRTGELFF

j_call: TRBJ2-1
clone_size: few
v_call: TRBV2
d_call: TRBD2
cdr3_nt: TGTGCCAGCAGTGAATCGGCGGGGGTAAAACACAATGAGCAGTTCTTC
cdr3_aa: CASSESAGVKHNEQFF

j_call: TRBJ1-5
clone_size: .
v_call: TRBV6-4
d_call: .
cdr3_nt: TGTGCCAGCAGTGTCACGGTGAATCAGCCCCAGCATTTT
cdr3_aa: CASSVTVNQPQHF

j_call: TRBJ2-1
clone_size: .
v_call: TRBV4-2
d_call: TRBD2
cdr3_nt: TGTGCCAGCAGCCGAGGGAGCGGGGGCCCCGACAATGAGCAGTTCTTC
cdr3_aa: CASSRGSGGPDNEQFF

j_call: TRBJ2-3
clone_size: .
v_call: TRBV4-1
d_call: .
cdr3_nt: TGCGCCAGCAGCCAAGATCAGTTCTCGCAGTATTTT
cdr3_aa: CASSQDQFSQYF

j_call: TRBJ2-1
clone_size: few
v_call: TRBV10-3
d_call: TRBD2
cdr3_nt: TGTGCCGTCCGTAGCGGGGACTACAATGAGCAGTTCTTC
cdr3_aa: CAVRSGDYNEQFF

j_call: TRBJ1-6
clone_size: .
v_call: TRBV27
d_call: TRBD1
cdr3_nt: TGTGCCAGCAGTAGGACAGGGGGCTTCTATTCACCCCTCCACTTT
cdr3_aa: CASSRTGGFYSPLHF

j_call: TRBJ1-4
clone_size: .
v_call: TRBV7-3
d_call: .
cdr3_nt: TGTGCCAGCAGCTTTGTTCCGTCTGCAACTAATGAAAAACTGTTTTTT
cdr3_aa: CASSFVPSATNEKLFF

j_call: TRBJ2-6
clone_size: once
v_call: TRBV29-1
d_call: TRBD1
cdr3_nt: TGCAGCGTTGGAGGGGGCTCCAGCGTCCTGACTTTC
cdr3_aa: CSVGGGSSVLTF

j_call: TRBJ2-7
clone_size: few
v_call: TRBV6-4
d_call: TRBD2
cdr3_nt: TGTGCCAGCAGTTCCGGGACTAGCGGTTCCCACGAGCAGTACTTC
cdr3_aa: CASSSGTSGSHEQYF

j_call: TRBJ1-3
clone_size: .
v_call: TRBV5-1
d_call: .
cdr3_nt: TGCGCCAGCAGCCCACAGGGTATTTCTGGAAACACCATATATTTT
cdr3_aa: CASSPQGISGNTIYF

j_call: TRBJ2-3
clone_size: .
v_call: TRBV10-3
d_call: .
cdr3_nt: TGTGCCATCAGTGATCGGTACGCGACTAGCACAGATACGCAGTATTTT
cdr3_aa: CAISDRYATSTDTQYF

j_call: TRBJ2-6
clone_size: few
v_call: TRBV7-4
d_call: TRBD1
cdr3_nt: TGTGCCAGCAGCCCGGGACCCTCTGACAGGGGGAATTTGGGCTCTGGGGCCAGCGTCCTGACTTTC
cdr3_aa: CASSPGPSDRGNLGSGASVLTF

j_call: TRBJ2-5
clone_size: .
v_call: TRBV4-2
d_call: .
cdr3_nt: TGTGCCAGCAGCCAAGACAGGACCCAGTACTTC
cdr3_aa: CASSQDRTQYF

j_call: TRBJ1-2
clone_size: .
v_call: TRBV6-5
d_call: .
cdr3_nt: TGTGCCAGCAGCTATATCTACGACTATGGCTACACCTTC
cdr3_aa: CASSYIYDYGYTF

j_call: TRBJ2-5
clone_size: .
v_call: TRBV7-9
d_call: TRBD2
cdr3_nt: TGTGCCAGCAGCCAGACTAGCGGGGGTCAAGAGACCCAGTACTTC
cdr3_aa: CASSQTSGGQETQYF

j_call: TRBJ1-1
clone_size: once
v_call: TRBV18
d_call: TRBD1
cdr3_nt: TGTGCCAGCTCACCACAATTTCCGCGACAGGGCCGGAACACTGAAGCTTTCTTT
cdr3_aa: CASSPQFPRQGRNTEAFF

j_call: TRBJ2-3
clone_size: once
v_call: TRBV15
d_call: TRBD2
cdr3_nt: TGTGCCACCAGCAGGACTAGCGGGGGGGGAAGGGAAGATACGCAGTATTTT
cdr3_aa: CATSRTSGGGREDTQYF

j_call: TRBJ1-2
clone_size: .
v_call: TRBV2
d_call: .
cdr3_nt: TGTGCCAGCACACAGGGAATTGGCTACACCTTC
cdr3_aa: CASTQGIGYTF

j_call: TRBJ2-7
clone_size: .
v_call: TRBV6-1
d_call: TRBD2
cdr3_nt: TGTGCCAGCAGTGAACGGGGGGTCTACGAGCAGTACTTC
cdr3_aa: CASSERGVYEQYF

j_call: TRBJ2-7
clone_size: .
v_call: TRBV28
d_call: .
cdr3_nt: TGTGCCAGCAGCCTGGGCGGGGGAGGGGGACGCGAGCAGTACTTC
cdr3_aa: CASSLGGGGGREQYF

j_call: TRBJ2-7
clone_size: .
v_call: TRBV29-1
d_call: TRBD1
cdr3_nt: TGCAGCGTCCTAATCGACAGGGGCGGCAACGAGCAGTACTTC
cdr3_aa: CSVLIDRGGNEQYF

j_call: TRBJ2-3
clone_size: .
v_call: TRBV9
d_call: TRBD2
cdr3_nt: TGTGCCAGCAGCGTCCCACGGGTGACTAGCGGGGGGGCCTCAAGCACAGATACGCAGTATTTT
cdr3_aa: CASSVPRVTSGGASSTDTQYF

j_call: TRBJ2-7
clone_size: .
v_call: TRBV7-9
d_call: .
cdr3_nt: TGTGCCAGCAGCTTGGTAAGGGGCGAGCAGTACTTC
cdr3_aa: CASSLVRGEQYF

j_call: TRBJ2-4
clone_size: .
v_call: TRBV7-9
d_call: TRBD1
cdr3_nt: TGTGCCAGCAGCTTAGGGACAGGGGGTGCCAAAAACATTCAGTACTTC
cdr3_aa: CASSLGTGGAKNIQYF

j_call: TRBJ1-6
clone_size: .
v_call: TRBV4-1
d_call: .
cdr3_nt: TGCGCCAGTTCATACGGGCGGGATTCACCCCTCCACTTT
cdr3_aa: CASSYGRDSPLHF

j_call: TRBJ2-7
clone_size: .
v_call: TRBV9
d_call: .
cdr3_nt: TGTGCCAGCAGCCTAGAACCGGGCGAGCAGTACTTC
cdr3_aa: CASSLEPGEQYF

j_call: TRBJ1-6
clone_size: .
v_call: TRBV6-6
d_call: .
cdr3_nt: TGTGCCAGTCAGACTTTCCTAAATTCACCCCTCCACTTT
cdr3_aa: CASQTFLNSPLHF

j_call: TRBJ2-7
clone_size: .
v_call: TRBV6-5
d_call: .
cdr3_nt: TGTGCCAGCAGTGAAGCGCGGAGGGAGCAGTACTTC
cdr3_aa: CASSEARREQYF